Shown below are 10 T cell receptor beta chains from a single sample sequenced in a study of cytotoxic CD8 clonotypes in ibrutinib-treated CLL (dated by TCRdb to the early 2020s). The time point label for this specimen denotes: 20 to 25 months on ibrutinib. The library was built by means of the immunoSEQ multiplex PCR assay. The clones in this table, taken by TCRdb from immuneACCESS, are in-frame only. Not every clone is retained; where verified, under half of the shortfall comes from an unresolved V gene, and the cause of the rest is unknown. Present in this sample are hundreds of thousands of clones, about three quarters of which were seen just once. The top ten constitute 15% to 17% of the sample. The material was PBMCs, obtained after 24 months of ibrutinib treatment. Receptors originate from a human donor with chronic lymphocytic leukemia.

V is TRBV29-1 and J is TRBJ2-5; 7 bases map to TRBD1. V trimming: 3 bases; J trimming: 3 bases; junction bases outside the gene matches: 4. The CDR3 has 13 residues. CDR1 SQVTM and CDR2 ANQGSEA come from the germline V gene. CDR3 sequence: CSVDTGAKETQYF. In nucleotides, the CDR3 is TGCAGCGTTGATACAGGGGCAAAAGAGACCCAGTACTTC.

The chain recombines TRBV5-1 with TRBJ2-3, with 7 bases fitting TRBD2. The length of the CDR3 is 15 residues. Germline CDR1 reads SGHRS; CDR2 reads YFSETQ. V lost 4 bases to trimming and J lost 1 base; unmatched junction nucleotides: 6. The CDR3: CASSRTSVGTDTQYF. DNA of the CDR3: TGCGCCAGCAGCAGAACTAGCGTTGGCACAGATACGCAGTATTTT.

Details on this clone: Other DNA sequences in the sample encode the same CDR3. This sequence joins TRBV5-1 and TRBJ2-7; 7 bases fit TRBD2. The germline V gene encodes CDR1 SGHRS and CDR2 YFSETQ. CDR3 length equals 13 residues. V lost 1 base and J lost 3; bases outside the gene matches: 1. The CDR3 loop is CASSLTGGYEQYF. CDR3 DNA: TGCGCCAGCAGCTTGACGGGAGGCTACGAGCAGTACTTC.

This sequence joins TRBV2 and TRBJ2-6; TRBD2 is a possible D gene (6 bases). V was trimmed by 3 bases and J by 1 base, leaving 13 bases between them. Germline V gene data show CDR1 as SNHLY and CDR2 as FYNNEI. The CDR3 consists of 17 residues. CDR3 sequence reads: CASSDRRDRSGANVLTF. DNA for the CDR3: TGTGCCAGCAGTGACAGGCGGGATCGGTCTGGGGCCAACGTCCTGACTTTC.

The chain couples TRBV7-2 to TRBJ2-1, with D hard to call. Trimming removed 7 bases at V and 6 bases at J, with 16 bases between. The CDR3 spans 14 residues. Germline-derived CDR1 and CDR2 are SGHTA and FQGNSA. The CDR3, as DNA: TGTGCCAGCATGACTTTCTATCAGTCCAATGAGCAGTTCTTC. Encoded protein: CASMTFYQSNEQFF.

The rearrangement joins TRBV6-6 to TRBJ2-7; no reliable D call. The length of the CDR3 is 13 residues. Trimming took off 2 bases at V and 1 base at J, with 6 bases between the two ends. CDR1 is MNHNY, CDR2 SVGAGI, per germline (reference sequence). In DNA form, the CDR3 reads TGTGCCAGCAGTTACGGTCTTTCCTACGAGCAGTACTTC. Its protein product is CASSYGLSYEQYF.

The chain recombines TRBV7-3 with TRBJ2-6, with 8 bases that match TRBD1. There are 18 residues in the CDR3. V shed 5 bases, J shed 0 bases, and the junction held 9 bases outside the gene matches. Germline CDR1 reads SGHTA; CDR2 reads FQGTGA. CDR3 loop: CASSPRQGFSSGANVLTF. Here the CDR3 DNA reads TGTGCCAGCAGCCCCCGACAGGGGTTCAGCTCTGGGGCCAACGTCCTGACTTTC.

This clone was seen more than once but under ten times. The V call is TRBV29-1, the J call TRBJ2-2; D is unclear. CDR3 length: 11 amino acids. Germline CDR1 and CDR2: SQVTM and ANQGSEA. Trimming removed 7 bases at V and 0 bases at J, with 3 bases between. The CDR3 DNA reads as TGCAGCGGTACGAACACCGGGGAGCTGTTTTTT. It specifies CSGTNTGELFF.

CDR3 bases: TGTGCCAGCAGCTTACTAGCGGGACGACCCGAGCAGTACTTC. Its translation: CASSLLAGRPEQYF. The chain combines TRBV7-9 with TRBJ2-7; 9 bases are a match to TRBD2. Germline-derived CDR1 and CDR2 are SEHNR and FQNEAQ (reference sequence). The CDR3 spans 14 residues. The V and J ends lost 2 bases and 6 bases, in that order; junction bases with no gene match: 5.

This chain joins TRBV19 and TRBJ2-5; possibly TRBD1 for D (5 bases). Per germline, CDR1 LNHDA and CDR2 SQIVND (reference sequence). The CDR3 contains 15 residues. Trimming took 3 bases from V and 5 from J, leaving 16 bases between them. The DNA for the CDR3 is TGTGCCAGTAGTATGCTAGGACAAGTTTCTGAGACCCAGTACTTC. Its translation: CASSMLGQVSETQYF.